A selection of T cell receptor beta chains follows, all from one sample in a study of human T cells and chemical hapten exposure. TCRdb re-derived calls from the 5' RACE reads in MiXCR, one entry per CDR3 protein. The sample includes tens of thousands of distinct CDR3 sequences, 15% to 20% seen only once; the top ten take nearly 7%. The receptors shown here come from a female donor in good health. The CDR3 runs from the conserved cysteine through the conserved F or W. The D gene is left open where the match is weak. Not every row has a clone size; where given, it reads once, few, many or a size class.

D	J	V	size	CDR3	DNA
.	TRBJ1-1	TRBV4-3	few	CASSREGEAFF	TGCGCCAGCAGCCGAGAGGGAGAAGCTTTCTTT
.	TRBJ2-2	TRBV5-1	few	CASSLREVRTGELFF	TGCGCCAGCAGCCTCAGGGAGGTTAGGACCGGGGAGCTGTTTTTT
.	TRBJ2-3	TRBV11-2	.	CASSLDLWDTQYF	TGTGCCAGCAGCTTAGATCTGTGGGATACGCAGTATTTT
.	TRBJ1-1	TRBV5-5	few	CASSFTDGNTEAFF	TGTGCCAGCAGCTTTACAGATGGGAACACTGAAGCTTTCTTT
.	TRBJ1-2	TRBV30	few	CAWSVRRLVYGYTF	TGTGCCTGGAGTGTACGGCGCCTAGTCTATGGCTACACCTTC
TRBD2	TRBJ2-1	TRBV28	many	CASSLGLAPYNEQFF	TGTGCCAGCAGTTTAGGACTAGCACCCTACAATGAGCAGTTCTTC
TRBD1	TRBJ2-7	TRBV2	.	CASSDGTGPSEQYF	TGTGCCAGCAGTGATGGGACAGGGCCCTCCGAGCAGTACTTC
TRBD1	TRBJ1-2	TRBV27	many	CASSSRTGQSNYGYTF	TGTGCCAGCAGTTCAAGGACGGGACAGAGTAACTATGGCTACACCTTC
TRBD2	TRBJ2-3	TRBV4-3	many	CASSQDAGTSGGTDTQYF	TGCGCCAGCAGCCAAGACGCCGGGACTAGCGGGGGCACAGATACGCAGTATTTT
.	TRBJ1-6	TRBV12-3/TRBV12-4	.	CASSLDHSPLHF	TGTGCCAGCAGTTTAGACCATTCACCCCTCCACTTT
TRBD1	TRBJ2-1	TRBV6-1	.	CASNAYGTGQYNEQFF	TGTGCCAGCAACGCATACGGGACAGGACAATACAATGAGCAGTTCTTC
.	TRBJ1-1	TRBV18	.	CASSPERALGTEAFF	TGTGCCAGCTCACCCGAAAGAGCTCTAGGGACTGAAGCTTTCTTT
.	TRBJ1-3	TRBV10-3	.	CAISDRGGGNTIYF	TGTGCCATCAGTGACCGGGGTGGAGGAAACACCATATATTTT
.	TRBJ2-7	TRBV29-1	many	CSATAPEQYF	TGCAGCGCGACAGCCCCCGAGCAGTACTTC